The 4 T cell receptor beta chains listed next were all sequenced from one sample in a study of beta chain features in type 1 diabetes. Study results and limitations: Shorter TCRB CDR3s, moderately but significantly so, marked every one of the four CD4+ subsets in Type 1 diabetes patients.

Expressed TCRB transcripts were sequenced, since all the RNA that had been isolated was reverse transcribed. The assay was immunoSEQ multiplex PCR, and TCRdb's table has in-frame clones only and misses some. The table includes about 180,000 clones, about 8% detected once. Their recognized antigens are unknown. The specimen was central memory CD4+ T cells from blood. These receptors originate from a woman in her 40s with type 1 diabetes.

The J gene is TRBJ1-2, the V gene TRBV19; maybe TRBD1 (6 bases). Germline-derived CDR1 and CDR2 are LNHDA and SQIVND (reference sequence). CDR3 length: 15 residues. V was trimmed by 2 bases and J by 4 bases, leaving 14 bases between them. This CDR3 reads CASSISGEGVYGYTF. The CDR3 nucleotides read TGTGCCAGTAGTATATCAGGGGAAGGAGTCTATGGCTACACCTTC.

This sequence joins TRBV4-1 and TRBJ1-5; 7 bases are shared with TRBD1. CDR3 length equals 18 residues. Germline V CDR1 and CDR2: MGHRA, YSYEKL. J lost 4 bases, V lost 1 base, and 13 bases had no gene match. DNA of the CDR3: TGCGCCAGCAGCCAAGTCCCCCTCGACAGGGCGAGGAATCAGCCCCAGCATTTT. It is translated as CASSQVPLDRARNQPQHF.

This clone showed up just a few times. This chain links TRBV14 with TRBJ2-7; 8 positions agree with TRBD2. V shed 1 base, J shed 2 bases, and the junction held 10 bases outside the gene matches. The germline gives CDR1 SGHDN, CDR2 FVKESK. The CDR3 is made up of 17 amino acids. The CDR3 nucleotides read TGTGCCAGCAGCCAAGCCTTTACCGGGACTAGGGCCTACGAGCAGTACTTC. This encodes CASSQAFTGTRAYEQYF.

This clone has more than one count but fewer than ten. V is TRBV28 and J is TRBJ2-3, with 10 bases that match TRBD1. The CDR3 totals 14 residues. Germline V gives CDR1 MDHEN, CDR2 SYDVKM. With 2 bases clipped from V and 4 bases from J, the junction kept 0 bases outside the gene matches. As DNA, the CDR3 is TGTGCCAGCAGTTTAGGACAGGGGGCAGATACGCAGTATTTT. The encoded protein is CASSLGQGADTQYF. The variable domain in full, completed from reference TRBV28 and TRBJ2-3, reads DVKVTQSSRYLVKRTGEKVFLECVQDMDHENMFWYRQDPGLGLRLIYFSYDVKMKEKGDIPEGYSVSREKKERFSLILESASTNQTSMYLCASSLGQGADTQYFGPGTRLTVL.